These 19 T cell receptor beta chains came from one sample sequenced in a study of shared clonotypes between healthy human individuals. The table came from immunoSEQ multiplex PCR; TCRdb's copy has only in-frame clones and leaves some out. The data show 2 million to 2.5 million clones, with more than 80% seen just once and about 0.39% held by the top ten. Sequencing was carried out using naive CD4+ T cells from PBMCs. Indicated subset: CD45RA+ positively selected. Source of these receptors: a man aged 18 to 35 in good health. Some clones in this sample may be carry-over from other donors' samples.

The CDR3 loop is CASRGQSQLTDTQYF. In DNA form, the CDR3 reads TGTGCCAGCCGTGGACAGTCCCAACTCACAGATACGCAGTATTTT. The rearrangement links TRBV28 to TRBJ2-3, with a possible D match to TRBD1 (6 bases). CDR1 MDHEN and CDR2 SYDVKM come from the germline V gene. The CDR3 runs to 15 residues. Trimming cost V 8 bases and J 2 bases, with 17 bases left between them.

The rearrangement joins TRBV5-6 to TRBJ2-5; no definite D call. Germline-derived CDR1 and CDR2 are SGHDT and YYEEEE. The CDR3 covers 12 residues. V was shortened by 1 base and J by 5 bases, with 6 bases between the two germline ends. CDR3 loop: CASSLKMETQYF. In nucleotides, the CDR3 is TGTGCCAGCAGCTTGAAGATGGAGACCCAGTACTTC.

The chain uses TRBV5-4 and TRBJ2-1; D unclear. The CDR3 extends over 14 amino acids. The V gene's germline CDR1 is SGHNT and CDR2 YYREEE (reference sequence). V was shortened by 0 bases and J by 9 bases, with 13 bases between the two germline ends. CDR3 sequence (DNA): TGTGCCAGCAGCTTGGAAGCCCGGGCAGGTGAGCAGTTCTTC. This gives the protein CASSLEARAGEQFF.

The chain carries TRBV27 and TRBJ1-3; a weak D match, TRBD1 (6 bases). The CDR3 spans 15 residues. Germline lookup yields CDR1 MNHEY and CDR2 SMNVEV (reference sequence). V gave up 3 bases and J gave up 4 bases, with 13 bases separating them. The CDR3 protein is CASSLTGWKGNTIYF. For the CDR3, the DNA is TGTGCCAGCAGTTTGACAGGCTGGAAAGGAAACACCATATATTTT.

The chain carries TRBV28 and TRBJ1-5; possibly TRBD1 for D (5 bases). Germline CDR1 and CDR2: MDHEN and SYDVKM. Trimming removed 6 bases at V and 6 bases at J, with 18 bases between. CDR3 length: 15 residues. The CDR3 loop is CASRARGTQRQPQHF. The CDR3 DNA sequence: TGTGCCAGCAGAGCCCGCGGGACCCAACGTCAGCCCCAGCATTTT. The full variable domain, rest sourced from reference TRBV28 and TRBJ1-5, is DVKVTQSSRYLVKRTGEKVFLECVQDMDHENMFWYRQDPGLGLRLIYFSYDVKMKEKGDIPEGYSVSREKKERFSLILESASTNQTSMYLCASRARGTQRQPQHFGDGTRLSIL.

The chain has TRBV28 and TRBJ2-1; 9 bases are shared with TRBD1. V shed 2 bases, J shed 8 bases, and the junction held 10 bases outside the gene matches. Per the germline V gene, CDR1 is MDHEN and CDR2 is SYDVKM. This CDR3 spans 16 amino acids. CDR3 DNA: TGTGCCAGCAGTTTAGAGGGACAGGGTTTAGGAGATGAGCAGTTCTTC. Translated: CASSLEGQGLGDEQFF. Full variable domain (missing parts from reference TRBV28 and TRBJ2-1): DVKVTQSSRYLVKRTGEKVFLECVQDMDHENMFWYRQDPGLGLRLIYFSYDVKMKEKGDIPEGYSVSREKKERFSLILESASTNQTSMYLCASSLEGQGLGDEQFFGPGTRLTVL.

The rearrangement uses TRBV28 and TRBJ2-7, with 10 bases fitting TRBD1. The CDR3 contains 14 residues. From germline, CDR1 is MDHEN and CDR2 SYDVKM. Trimming at V came to 7 bases and at J to 4 bases, leaving 7 bases not matched to a gene. For the CDR3, the DNA is TGTGCCAGCATCGACAGGGGGCGCAGTTACGAGCAGTACTTC. Its protein is CASIDRGRSYEQYF.

CDR3: CASSEGLYNEQFF. Here the CDR3 DNA reads TGCGCCAGCAGTGAGGGACTGTACAATGAGCAGTTCTTC. The rearrangement uses TRBV10-1 and TRBJ2-1; TRBD2 is a possible D gene (5 bases). Germline CDR1 is WNHNN and CDR2 is SYGVQD (reference sequence). The CDR3 length is 13 residues. V gave up 2 bases and J gave up 4 bases, with 6 bases separating them.

Concerning this clone itself: Other DNA sequences in this specimen translate into the identical CDR3. This chain connects TRBV29-1 to TRBJ2-3, with 7 bases lining up with TRBD2. The CDR3 has 14 amino acids. The germline gives CDR1 SQVTM, CDR2 ANQGSEA. The V and J ends lost 6 bases and 1 base, in that order; junction bases with no gene match: 7. In DNA form, the CDR3 reads TGCAGCGTCCGGGGCCTAGCGGGCACAGATACGCAGTATTTT. Translating it yields CSVRGLAGTDTQYF.

V usage is TRBV28 and J usage is TRBJ1-5; D unclear. The germline gives CDR1 MDHEN, CDR2 SYDVKM. The V gene lost 6 bases and the J gene lost 6 bases, with 15 bases spanning the gap. This CDR3 comprises 14 residues. The CDR3 reads CASSISVGSQPQHF. As DNA, the CDR3 is TGTGCCAGCAGCATTAGTGTGGGGAGTCAGCCCCAGCATTTT.

A single count supports this clone. The chain has TRBV28 and TRBJ2-7; 7 bases are a match to TRBD1. The CDR3 totals 14 residues. Germline CDR1 reads MDHEN; CDR2 reads SYDVKM. V gave up 6 bases and J gave up 0 bases; unmatched junction bases: 5. The CDR3 protein is CASSGTESSYEQYF. For the CDR3, the DNA is TGTGCCAGCAGCGGGACAGAGAGCTCCTACGAGCAGTACTTC.

As concerns this clone: This sample includes further DNA sequences coding for the same CDR3. The rearrangement links TRBV18 to TRBJ2-7; a weak D match, TRBD2 (7 bases). The CDR3 is 14 amino acids. Trimming left V 2 bases short and J 2 bases short, with 10 bases between. Germline assignment: CDR1 KGHSH and CDR2 LQKENI. The CDR3 reads CASSPGGAAYEQYF. Written as DNA, the CDR3 is TGTGCCAGCTCACCAGGGGGGGCGGCCTACGAGCAGTACTTC.

On this clone: This specimen includes other DNA sequences encoding the same CDR3. J is TRBJ1-2 and V is TRBV6-5; possible D gene TRBD1, 6 bases. Germline V gene data show CDR1 as MNHEY and CDR2 as SVGAGI. CDR3 length: 12 amino acids. Trimming pared 0 bases from V and 8 bases from J, leaving 7 bases between. The CDR3 coding sequence is TGTGCCAGCAGTTACTCGAGGGGGGGCTACACCTTC. Protein product: CASSYSRGGYTF.

The chain links TRBV7-2 to TRBJ2-2; unclear D gene. The germline V and J ends were trimmed by 2 bases and 1 base, with 5 bases remaining between them. The length of the CDR3 is 14 residues. CDR1 is SGHTA, CDR2 FQGNSA, per germline. In nucleotides, the CDR3 is TGTGCCAGCAGCTTATCCCAGAACACCGGGGAGCTGTTTTTT. Translation gives CASSLSQNTGELFF.

CDR3 residues: CSVWDRTYEQYF. Here the CDR3 DNA reads TGCAGCGTCTGGGACAGGACCTACGAGCAGTACTTC. The rearrangement joins TRBV29-1 to TRBJ2-5; 8 bases align to TRBD1. The tail of the sequence fits TRBJ2-7 better, so the J call may be wrong. From germline, CDR1 is SQVTM and CDR2 ANQGSEA. The CDR3 is 12 amino acids.

This clone was observed a handful of times. The gene calls are TRBV29-1 and TRBJ1-2; D not certain. There are 11 residues in the CDR3. With 4 bases removed from V and 6 bases from J, the gap between germline ends came to 9 bases. Germline loops: CDR1 SQVTM, CDR2 ANQGSEA. DNA for the CDR3: TGCAGCGTTGGGCGGTCTAATGGCTACACCTTC. This sequence encodes CSVGRSNGYTF.

J is TRBJ1-1 and V is TRBV28, with D tentatively TRBD1 (5 bases). Trimming removed 2 bases at V and 1 base at J, with 11 bases between. Germline loops: CDR1 MDHEN, CDR2 SYDVKM. The CDR3 length is 15 residues. The CDR3: CASSLRNRPNTEAFF. DNA for the CDR3: TGTGCCAGCAGTTTAAGGAACAGGCCGAACACTGAAGCTTTCTTT.

The rearrangement links TRBV18 to TRBJ2-4, with 12 bases lining up with TRBD1. J was trimmed by 7 bases and V by 5 bases; bases with no gene match: 9. Looked up from germline, CDR1 is KGHSH and CDR2 is LQKENI. The CDR3 is made up of 16 amino acids. The DNA for the CDR3 is TGTGCCAGCTCATCCGGGACAGGGGGCGCAGAGAACATTCAGTACTTC. The encoded protein is CASSSGTGGAENIQYF. The variable domain in full, completed from reference TRBV18 and TRBJ2-4, reads NAGVMQNPRHLVRRRGQEARLRCSPMKGHSHVYWYRQLPEEGLKFMVYLQKENIIDESGMPKERFSAEFPKEGPSILRIQQVVRGDSAAYFCASSSGTGGAENIQYFGAGTRLSVL.

The chain joins TRBV4-1 to TRBJ1-2, with a weak D call TRBD1 (5 bases). Trimming left V 0 bases short and J 4 bases short, with 15 bases between. The CDR3 covers 16 residues. Per the germline V gene, CDR1 is MGHRA and CDR2 is YSYEKL. The CDR3 sequence: CASSQEDTTFLYGYTF. The CDR3, as DNA: TGCGCCAGCAGCCAAGAGGACACCACCTTCCTCTATGGCTACACCTTC.